These 16 T cell receptor beta chains originate from one sample sequenced in a study of blood T cell repertoires in COVID-19. Data came from immunoSEQ multiplex PCR; TCRdb stores just in-frame clones and leaves some out. This table holds about 210,000 clones, 82% found once. The sample consisted of peripheral blood. The receptors come from a woman in her seventies with COVID-19, enrolled during active disease.

The chain employs TRBV6-5 and TRBJ1-5; 7 bases fit TRBD1. V gave up 5 bases and J gave up 1 base; unmatched junction bases: 5. Germline CDR1 MNHEY, CDR2 SVGAGI. This CDR3 has 15 amino acids. CDR3 sequence (DNA): TGTGCCAGCAGTCGTCAGGGGGGAAGCAATCAGCCCCAGCATTTT. Amino acids: CASSRQGGSNQPQHF.

The chain recombines TRBV6-5 with TRBJ2-1, with TRBD2 matching 8 bases. CDR3 length: 14 residues. V was pared by 6 bases and J by 9 bases, with 10 bases of the junction left unmatched. CDR1 and CDR2 (germline): MNHEY, SVGAGI. This CDR3 reads CASRPAGVRREQFF. In DNA form, the CDR3 reads TGTGCCAGCAGACCAGCGGGAGTTAGGCGTGAGCAGTTCTTC.

V and J are TRBV19 and TRBJ2-6, with a tentative D call TRBD1 (6 bases). Trimming pared 5 bases from V and 7 bases from J, leaving 18 bases between. The CDR3 consists of 16 residues. Germline V gene sequence: CDR1 LNHDA, CDR2 SQIVND (reference sequence). Written as DNA, the CDR3 is TGTGCCAGTAGTGTTCAACAGGGCCTTAGAGCCAACGTCCTGACTTTC. Translated: CASSVQQGLRANVLTF.

The gene calls are TRBV2 and TRBJ2-1; maybe TRBD2 (5 bases). The CDR3 runs to 15 residues. Trimming stripped 6 bases from V and 2 bases from J, with 14 bases between. From germline, CDR1 is SNHLY and CDR2 FYNNEI. CDR3 residues: CASSRSGWPYNEQFF. CDR3 sequence (DNA): TGTGCCAGCAGCCGCTCGGGGTGGCCCTACAATGAGCAGTTCTTC. Full variable domain (outside the CDR3, taken from reference TRBV2 and TRBJ2-1): EPEVTQTPSHQVTQMGQEVILRCVPISNHLYFYWYRQILGQKVEFLVSFYNNEISEKSEIFDDQFSVERPDGSNFTLKIRSTKLEDSAMYFCASSRSGWPYNEQFFGPGTRLTVL.

J is TRBJ1-1 and V is TRBV18, with D tentatively TRBD1 (5 bases). Germline V gene data show CDR1 as KGHSH and CDR2 as LQKENI. This CDR3 is 14 amino acids long. V was pared by 3 bases and J by 6 bases, with 14 bases between. Here the CDR3 DNA reads TGTGCCAGCTCACCGGGGGGTGGCTCTCCTGAAGCTTTCTTT. Encoded protein: CASSPGGGSPEAFF.

This clone was seen a handful of times. The chain uses TRBV30 and TRBJ1-1, with 8 bases lining up with TRBD1. The CDR3 is 14 residues long. The junction had 7 bases not matched to a gene; V was cut back by 4 bases and J by 3 bases. Germline V CDR1 and CDR2: GTSNPN, SVGIG (reference sequence). Here the CDR3 reads CAWTKDRVDTEAFF. The CDR3 DNA reads as TGTGCCTGGACCAAGGACAGGGTAGACACTGAAGCTTTCTTT.

The V and J genes are TRBV10-2 and TRBJ2-4, with 8 bases aligning to TRBD1. V shed 6 bases and J 1 base; nucleotides not matched to a gene: 8. The length of the CDR3 is 16 residues. The germline CDR1 and CDR2 sequences are WSHSY and SAAADI. The CDR3 region is CASRLSGGSAKNIQYF. CDR3 bases: TGCGCCAGCAGATTATCAGGGGGCAGTGCCAAAAACATTCAGTACTTC.

The chain couples TRBV21-1 to TRBJ2-2; the table's TRBD1 call for D was not verified on the DNA. TRBV21-1 is noted as a pseudogene. The CDR3 runs to 15 residues. CDR3 sequence (DNA): TGTGCCAGCAGTCCGGGACAGGGGGCGAACGGGGAGCTGTTTTTT. Translated, it gives CASSPGQGANGELFF.

J is TRBJ1-1 and V is TRBV19, with D maybe TRBD1 (5 bases). Germline-derived CDR1 and CDR2 are LNHDA and SQIVND (reference sequence). The V end was cut by 2 bases, the J end by 5 bases, with 18 bases between. This CDR3 spans 16 amino acids. The chain's CDR3 is CASSITQKGRKTEAFF. Here the CDR3 DNA reads TGTGCCAGTAGTATAACTCAGAAGGGGAGGAAGACTGAAGCTTTCTTT.

The rearrangement uses TRBV7-9 and TRBJ2-5; D uncertain. There are 12 residues in the CDR3. V lost 4 bases and J lost 5, with 8 bases in between. Germline CDR1 reads SEHNR; CDR2 reads FQNEAQ (reference sequence). The CDR3 reads CASSSSRETQYF. Here the CDR3 DNA reads TGTGCCAGCAGCTCATCTAGGGAGACCCAGTACTTC.

In its sample, this clone was seen many times. This sequence joins TRBV19 and TRBJ2-2; D may be TRBD2 (7 bases). The germline CDR1 and CDR2 sequences are LNHDA and SQIVND (reference sequence). Trimming cost V 7 bases and J 4 bases, with 13 bases left between them. This CDR3 region has 14 residues. CDR3 protein: CASKTGTTTGELFF. CDR3 DNA sequence: TGTGCCAGTAAAACAGGGACTACCACCGGGGAGCTGTTTTTT.

This clone was detected once. The chain employs TRBV15 and TRBJ2-5, with D uncertain. The germline V gene encodes CDR1 LNHNV and CDR2 YYDKDF (reference sequence). CDR3 size: 13 residues. V lost 6 bases and J lost 4, with 12 bases in between. As DNA, the CDR3 is TGTGCCACCAGTACGCAACTACGAGAGACCCAGTACTTC. This gives the protein CATSTQLRETQYF. Full variable domain (rest looked up from reference TRBV15 and TRBJ2-5): DAMVIQNPRYQVTQFGKPVTLSCSQTLNHNVMYWYQQKSSQAPKLLFHYYDKDFNNEADTPDNFQSRRPNTSFCFLDIRSPGLGDTAMYLCATSTQLRETQYFGPGTRLLVL.

The chain recombines TRBV11-2 with TRBJ2-1; possibly TRBD2 for D (6 bases). The V end was cut by 10 bases, the J end by 8 bases, with 27 bases between. This CDR3 contains 16 residues. Germline values: CDR1 SGHAT, CDR2 FQNNGV. The CDR3 DNA reads TGTGCCACCCACTCTTGGGGAGGAGACTTGGAGGATGAGCAGTTCTTC. Its protein product is CATHSWGGDLEDEQFF.

The chain joins TRBV10-3 to TRBJ2-7, with D possibly matching TRBD1 (6 bases). V was cut by 6 bases and J by 2 bases, with 11 bases left in between. The CDR3 is 13 residues long. Germline assignment: CDR1 ENHRY and CDR2 SYGVKD. CDR3 amino acids: CAIRQGSTYEQYF. The CDR3 bases are TGTGCCATCAGACAGGGCTCAACCTACGAGCAGTACTTC.

The rearrangement joins TRBV2 to TRBJ1-6; the match to TRBD1 covers 11 bases. Per the germline V gene, CDR1 is SNHLY and CDR2 is FYNNEI. The trim removed 5 bases at V and 9 bases at J, leaving 9 bases unmatched. This CDR3 has 16 amino acids. In DNA form, the CDR3 reads TGTGCCAGCAGTCTCACTCCGGGACAGGGGGGTTCACCCCTCCACTTT. This sequence encodes CASSLTPGQGGSPLHF.

The gene calls are TRBV5-4 and TRBJ1-4; 9 nucleotides align to TRBD1. In germline, CDR1 is SGHNT, CDR2 YYREEE (reference sequence). The J segment lost 7 bases and the V segment lost 0 bases, leaving 4 bases of the junction unmatched. The CDR3 extends over 15 amino acids. The CDR3 sequence is CASSLGGQGSEKLFF. CDR3 coding DNA: TGTGCCAGCAGCTTGGGAGGACAGGGGAGTGAAAAACTGTTTTTT.